This paragraph reports one T cell receptor (beta chain). What it binds is not known. TRB cDNA libraries were made by UMI-labeled 5' RACE. For each CDR3 protein, TCRdb gives one entry from its re-call of the 5' RACE reads, without DNA. The ten most abundant clones cover less than 1% of a sample with over 70,000 distinct CDR3 sequences. The sample belongs to a study of CXCR3-negative and CXCR3-positive naive CD8 T cells. Study outcomes and limitations: High diversity, comparable across both naive subsets, contrasted with much lower diversity in memory CD8+ cells. TRB CDR3 properties served as the basis for inferring TCR strength, and surface CD5 was comparable between naive subsets. When CXCR3-positive naive cells were set against CXCR3-negative naive cells, the former had more hydrophobic TRB CDR3s.

Germline CDR1 reads LGHNA; CDR2 reads YSLEER. The length of the CDR3 is 14 residues. This sequence originates from a human donor in good health. Some clones in this sample may be carry-over from other donors' samples. Specimen: naive CXCR3+ CD8+ T cells from blood. Documented subset: CD45RO-CCR7+CD27+CD95- naive CD8+ T cells expressing CXCR3 (TNR3+). The chain combines TRBV4-3 with TRBJ2-7; TCRdb calls TRBD1, which cannot be checked without DNA. This CDR3 reads CASSQDRAGDEQYF.